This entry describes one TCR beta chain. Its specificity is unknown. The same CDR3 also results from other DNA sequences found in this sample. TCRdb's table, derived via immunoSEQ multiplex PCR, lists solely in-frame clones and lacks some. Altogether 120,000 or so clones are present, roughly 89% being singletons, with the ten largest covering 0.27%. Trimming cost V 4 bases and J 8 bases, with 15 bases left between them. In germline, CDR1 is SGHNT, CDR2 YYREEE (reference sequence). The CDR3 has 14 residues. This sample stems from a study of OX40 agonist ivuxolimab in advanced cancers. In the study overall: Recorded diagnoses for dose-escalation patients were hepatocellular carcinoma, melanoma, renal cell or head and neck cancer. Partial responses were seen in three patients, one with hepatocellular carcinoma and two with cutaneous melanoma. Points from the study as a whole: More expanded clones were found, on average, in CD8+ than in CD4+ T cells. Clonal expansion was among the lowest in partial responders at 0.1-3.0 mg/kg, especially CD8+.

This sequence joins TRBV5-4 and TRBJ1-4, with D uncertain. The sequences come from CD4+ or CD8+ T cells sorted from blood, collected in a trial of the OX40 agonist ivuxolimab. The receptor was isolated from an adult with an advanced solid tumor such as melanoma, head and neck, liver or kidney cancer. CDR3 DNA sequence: TGTGCCAGCAGCCCTGAATCCTTGGGGGAAAAACTGTTTTTT. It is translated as CASSPESLGEKLFF.